This TCR beta chain stems from a study of T cells in Graves' hyperthyroidism and ophthalmopathy. Overall study: Peripheral blood was collected at initial diagnosis, before any treatment.

The V end was cut by 1 base, the J end by 3 bases, with 12 bases between. This CDR3 region has 15 residues. Per germline, CDR1 MNHEY and CDR2 SMNVEV (reference sequence). Patients with uncontrolled infections, other autoimmune diseases, pregnancy or lactation were excluded. This sample holds PBMCs from 10 ml fresh peripheral blood. RNA transcripts yielded amplified TCR beta CDR3 regions. HTBI primers were employed in a first-round RT-PCR of the TCR CDR3. One entry per CDR3 protein results from TCRdb running MiXCR on the multiplex PCR reads. The table includes around 700,000 distinct CDR3 sequences, around 19% detected once.

Specimen: blood. The origin of this receptor is a woman aged 45-65 years with Graves' hyperthyroidism that later progressed to Graves' ophthalmopathy. This chain uses TRBV27 with TRBJ1-1; D call uncertain. Here the CDR3 DNA reads TGTGCCAGCAGTTTATTACTCGGGCATGACACTGAAGCTTTCTTT. It translates to CASSLLLGHDTEAFF.